The TCR beta chain described here comes from a study of immune heterogeneity within non-small cell lung tumors. This CDR3 is built from 16 residues. Germline CDR1 and CDR2: LGHNA and YNFKEQ. V gave up 3 bases and J gave up 4 bases, with 13 bases separating them. Bulk tumor genomic DNA served as template, at 550 to 700 ng per sample. During surgery, each primary tumor gave multiple biopsies spaced as far apart as possible. Curative operations were performed on patients who had untreated, newly diagnosed non-small cell lung cancer. Of note for this clonotype: This may come from a read error, since a much larger clone is one base off.

TCR beta CDR3 was amplified by multiplex PCR, first round around 10 cycles, 32 V and 13 J primers. A single record per CDR3 protein comes from TCRdb applying MiXCR to the multiplex PCR reads. Found here are roughly 14,000 distinct CDR3 sequences, under 30% of them singletons; the top ten hold roughly 5.2%. The sequence was obtained from a man between 40 and 49 years old with non-small cell lung cancer. The sequenced material came from lung tumor tissue. V and J are TRBV4-2 and TRBJ1-6; D remains unclear. CDR3 protein: CASSQISRGYNSPLHF. DNA of the CDR3: TGTGCCAGCAGCCAGATTTCAAGAGGGTATAATTCACCCCTCCACTTT.